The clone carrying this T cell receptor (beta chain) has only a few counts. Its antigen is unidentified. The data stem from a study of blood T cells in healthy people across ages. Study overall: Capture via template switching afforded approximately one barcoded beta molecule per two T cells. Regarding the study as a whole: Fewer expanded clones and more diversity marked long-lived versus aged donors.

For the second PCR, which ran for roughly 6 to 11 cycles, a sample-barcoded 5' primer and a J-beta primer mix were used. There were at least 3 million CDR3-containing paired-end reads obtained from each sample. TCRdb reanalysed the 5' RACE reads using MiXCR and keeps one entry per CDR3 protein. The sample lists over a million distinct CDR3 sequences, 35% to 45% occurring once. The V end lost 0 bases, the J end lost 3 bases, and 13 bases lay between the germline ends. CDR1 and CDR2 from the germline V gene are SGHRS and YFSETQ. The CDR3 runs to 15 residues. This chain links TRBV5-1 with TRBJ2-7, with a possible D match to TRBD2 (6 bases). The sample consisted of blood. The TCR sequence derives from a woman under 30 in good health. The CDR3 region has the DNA TGCGCCAGCAGCTTGGGATCGGGAGATAACTACGAGCAGTACTTC. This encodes CASSLGSGDNYEQYF.